The rows below give T cell receptor beta chains drawn from one sample of a study of human T cells and chemical hapten exposure. Each CDR3 protein gets one entry after TCRdb re-called the RACE reads with MiXCR. The table shows under 450,000 distinct CDR3 sequences, with roughly 5% occurring only once. The input for sequencing was whole blood, taken in connection with sensitization to the hapten diphenylcyclopropenone (DPC). These receptors were collected from a woman in her forties or fifties with alopecia areata. Some clones in this sample may be carry-over from other donors' samples. The conserved cysteine and the conserved F or W are not part of the CDR3 here.

TRBV5-1 | ASSLEQQYYEQY
TRBV11-3 | ASSLGGQGRTEAF
TRBV6-5 | ASRARGQLEAF
TRBV3-1 | ASSQGHAVGQMFIGGWGNEQF
TRBV5-4 | ASSPGTFYGYT
TRBV7-2 | ASSSITGGPDTQY
TRBV12-3/TRBV12-4 | ASSLGTGLNEQY
TRBV20-1 | SARVRGGTYEQY
TRBV7-9 | ASSLGAAQVSYEQY
TRBV10-3 | AISNSPGTRT
TRBV2 | AEQGGYNEQF
TRBV10-3 | AISERGQGYEQY
TRBV2 | AGTRNNNEKLF
TRBV6-2/TRBV6-3 | ASSPTSAGEQF
TRBV29-1 | SVKAGEDGYT
TRBV30 | AWTRGSDTQY
TRBV12-5 | ASGRGGDVTQY
TRBV4-1 | ASSQARAPLNTEAF
TRBV6-2/TRBV6-3 | ASRTGDTYSNQPQH
TRBV20-1 | SATGTAIAYEQY
TRBV9 | ASAGPRAPDTQY
TRBV12-5 | ASGSDAGFYEQY
TRBV20-1 | SASRQPGNEQF
TRBV7-8 | ASSPGTSGRHDTQY
TRBV4-1 | ASSPDRERTNEKLF
TRBV4-3 | ASSQEGQTLYREYGTDTQY
TRBV6-5 | ASSYSTGKQPQH
TRBV5-1 | ASSPGPSGANVLT
TRBV29-1 | SAGGQGSNEQY
TRBV28 | ASSRDRGVYGYT
TRBV18 | ASSPLIGQDIEAF
TRBV18 | ASSPQFSEGTEAF
TRBV10-3 | AIGQTIPYEQY
TRBV29-1 | SVIERDTGRGNTIY
TRBV20-1 | RVRGYRSTDTQY
TRBV13 | ASSFPAGVNEQF
TRBV6-1 | ASSVLQGVDEKLF
TRBV5-1 | ASIPAPLAGGRITDTQY
TRBV10-3 | AISRGGTEAF
TRBV2 | ASRGTSGADTQY
TRBV27 | ASSRGTGNTIY
TRBV13 | ASSFWGGYEQY
TRBV3-1 | ASSQGQGLGYT
TRBV6-5 | ASSYGLAGTYEQY
TRBV2 | ASSEEGPRNTEAF
TRBV7-2 | ASSPQGTPVGGYT
TRBV29-1 | SVVDLNQETQY
TRBV12-3/TRBV12-4 | ASSPPDRDEQY
TRBV20-1 | SARGPGRGTEAF
TRBV24-1 | ATSDFSAGVSYNEQF
TRBV20-1 | SASDKRVDEQF
TRBV11-3 | ASSLISAGELF
TRBV20-1 | SASRTRGDEKLF
TRBV28 | ASSWTRQNTEAF
TRBV2 | ASSRDRKSYGYT
TRBV30 | AWSRPPTGDQNYGYT
TRBV9 | ASSVAGTGTGELF
TRBV6-6 | ASRGEGTDTQY
TRBV18 | ASSDNTEAF